This is a list of T cell receptor beta chains from one sample in a study of cytomegalovirus exposure and HLA in healthy donors. Libraries were prepared by immunoSEQ multiplex PCR; TCRdb keeps only in-frame clonotypes and omits some of them. The top ten hold more than 1.2% of the sample, which has about 190,000 clones, roughly 82% seen once. The specimen was PBMCs. Receptor source: a woman aged 18-35 years in good health and CMV-seronegative. The CDR3 runs from the conserved cysteine through the conserved F or W. D genes are given only for firm matches. Size values are once, few and many counts, or a class for expanded clones, and some rows have none.

V,J,size,D,CDR3,DNA
TRBV5-1,TRBJ1-1,.,TRBD1,CASTVDRGRTEAFF,TGCGCCAGCACCGTGGACAGGGGGCGAACTGAAGCTTTCTTT
TRBV2,TRBJ2-6,.,TRBD1,CASSVGQGRGGANVLTF,TGTGCCAGCAGTGTGGGACAGGGGCGAGGTGGGGCCAACGTCCTGACTTTC
TRBV30,TRBJ2-3,.,.,CAWSVKGDTQYF,TGTGCCTGGAGTGTAAAGGGGGATACGCAGTATTTT
TRBV4-1,TRBJ2-7,.,TRBD1,CASSRIGQGVPYF,TGCGCCAGCAGCCGCATCGGACAGGGGGTTCCGTACTTC
TRBV6-5,TRBJ2-7,few,.,CASTDSARSLYF,TGTGCCAGCACCGATTCGGCTAGGTCACTATACTTC
TRBV27,TRBJ2-7,.,.,CASSHRGGALWF,TGTGCCAGCAGTCACCGTGGGGGGGCCTTGTGGTTC
TRBV4-1,TRBJ1-4,.,.,CASSQDRGANEKLFF,TGCGCCAGCAGCCAAGATCGGGGAGCTAATGAAAAACTGTTTTTT
TRBV19,TRBJ1-5,.,TRBD1,CASRDGTGMFQPQHF,TGTGCCAGTAGAGATGGGACAGGTATGTTTCAGCCCCAGCATTTT
TRBV2,TRBJ1-6,.,TRBD1,CASSTHRGENSPLHF,TGTGCCAGCAGTACTCACAGGGGCGAGAATTCACCCCTCCACTTT
TRBV6-1,TRBJ1-6,.,TRBD1,CASSEALGQQQDSPLHF,TGTGCCAGCAGTGAAGCGCTGGGACAGCAACAGGATTCACCCCTCCACTTT